The present T cell receptor (beta chain) was sequenced within a study of blood T cell repertoires in COVID-19. The overall study: Samples of COVID-19 (acute and convalescent) were obtained from the United States, Italy and Spain. In each case, the material was cDNA or gDNA derived from T cells, B-cell-depleted T cells, or PBMCs.

Seattle enrolled patients during active infection and tracked them longitudinally. The sample holds one count of this clone. This CDR3 region has 19 residues. CDR1 is KGHDR and CDR2 is SFDVKD in the germline V gene. The germline V and J ends were trimmed by 3 bases and 8 bases, with 28 bases remaining between them. As processed by the authors: Quantification of nucleated cells was approximated via reference gene primer amplification. Data came from immunoSEQ multiplex PCR; TCRdb stores just in-frame clones and leaves some out. V, J and clone size were drawn from that table, and D and trimming were deduced from the DNA. Of fewer than 500,000 clones listed, roughly 90% are singletons.

The sequencing input was peripheral blood. The sequence derives from a man younger than 35 with COVID-19, enrolled during active disease. The chain links TRBV24-1 to TRBJ2-1; TRBD2 might be the D (6 bases). CDR3 protein: CATSDRTGRTTSFVHEQFF. The CDR3 DNA reads TGTGCCACCAGTGATCGAACCGGGCGCACGACTAGTTTTGTCCATGAGCAGTTCTTC.